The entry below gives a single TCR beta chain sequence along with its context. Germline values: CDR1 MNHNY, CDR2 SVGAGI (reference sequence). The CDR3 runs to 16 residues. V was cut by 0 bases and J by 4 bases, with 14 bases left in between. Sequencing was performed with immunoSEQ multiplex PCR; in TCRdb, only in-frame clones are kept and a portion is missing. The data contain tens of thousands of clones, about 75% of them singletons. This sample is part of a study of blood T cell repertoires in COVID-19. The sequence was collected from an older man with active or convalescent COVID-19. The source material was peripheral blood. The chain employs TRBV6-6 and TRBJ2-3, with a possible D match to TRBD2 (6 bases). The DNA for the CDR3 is TGTGCCAGCAGTTACTCAGACGGGAGTCCGGCAGATACGCAGTATTTT. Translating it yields CASSYSDGSPADTQYF.